Each of the 21 T cell receptor beta chains below was sequenced from the same sample in a study of T cells in Graves' hyperthyroidism and ophthalmopathy. The CDR3 regions of TCR beta were amplified from RNA transcripts. HTBI primers drove first-round RT-PCR of the TCR CDR3. Via MiXCR, TCRdb re-called the multiplex PCR reads, giving one row per CDR3 protein. The sample has about 350,000 distinct CDR3 sequences; approximately 15% are singletons. The sample comprised blood. Source of these receptors: a woman aged 40 to 50 with Graves' ophthalmopathy.

The V gene is TRBV3-1, the J gene TRBJ1-2; no clear D gene. The CDR3 is 13 residues long. With 1 base removed from V and 4 bases from J, the gap between germline ends came to 7 bases. CDR1 and CDR2 (germline): LGHDT, YNNKEL (reference sequence). The CDR3 protein is CASSQVETYGYTF. For the CDR3, the DNA is TGTGCCAGCAGCCAAGTGGAGACCTATGGCTACACCTTC.

The table lists this clonotype with many counts. This chain uses TRBV28 with TRBJ2-4; D is perhaps TRBD2 (5 bases). Trimming removed 5 bases at V and 0 bases at J, with 14 bases between. CDR1 MDHEN and CDR2 SYDVKM come from the germline V gene. The CDR3 extends over 16 amino acids. CDR3 sequence (DNA): TGTGCCAGCAGTCCTCCCGGCGGGCTAGCCAAAAACATTCAGTACTTC. Translation gives CASSPPGGLAKNIQYF.

The table lists this clonotype with many counts. This chain links TRBV7-2 with TRBJ2-5; 7 bases align to TRBD2. J was trimmed by 6 bases and V by 5 bases; bases with no gene match: 9. The CDR3 extends over 14 amino acids. Germline values: CDR1 SGHTA, CDR2 FQGNSA. CDR3 sequence reads: CASSLVAGKKTQYF. The CDR3 region has the DNA TGTGCCAGCAGCCTGGTAGCGGGTAAAAAGACCCAGTACTTC.

This clonotype was counted a few times. The chain employs TRBV15 and TRBJ2-2; no clear D. Trimming removed 1 base at V and 2 bases at J, with 2 bases between. The CDR3 contains 13 residues. Germline CDR1 is LNHNV and CDR2 is YYDKDF (reference sequence). DNA for the CDR3: TGTGCCACCAGCAGAGCAAACACCGGGGAGCTGTTTTTT. As protein: CATSRANTGELFF.

In its sample, this clonotype was seen a few times. The V call is TRBV4-1, the J call TRBJ2-1; D gene unclear. V was pared by 0 bases and J by 0 bases, with 9 bases between. The CDR3 is made up of 16 amino acids. Germline CDR1 is MGHRA and CDR2 is YSYEKL. The CDR3, as DNA: TGCGCCAGCAGCCAAGACGGTGCAAGCTCCTACAATGAGCAGTTCTTC. Translating gives CASSQDGASSYNEQFF.

This clonotype came up a few times. The chain combines TRBV19 with TRBJ1-5, with D maybe TRBD1 (5 bases). Trimming stripped 0 bases from V and 7 bases from J, with 16 bases between. The CDR3 runs to 16 residues. CDR1 and CDR2 from the germline V gene are LNHDA and SQIVND (reference sequence). The CDR3: CASSIERGALGQPQHF. CDR3 coding DNA: TGTGCCAGTAGTATAGAGAGGGGAGCTCTGGGGCAGCCCCAGCATTTT.

The chain combines TRBV9 with TRBJ2-2; D is perhaps TRBD1 (6 bases). The CDR3 consists of 16 residues. Trimming removed 0 bases from V and 7 bases from J, with 16 bases in between. From germline, CDR1 is SGDLS and CDR2 YYNGEE. CDR3 loop: CASSVGGQKAGGELFF. The CDR3 DNA is TGTGCCAGCAGCGTAGGTGGACAGAAGGCCGGCGGGGAGCTGTTTTTT.

The chain couples TRBV7-9 to TRBJ2-7; tentatively, D is TRBD1 (5 bases). The germline gives CDR1 SEHNR, CDR2 FQNEAQ (reference sequence). The V and J ends lost 5 bases and 7 bases respectively, with 24 bases between them. The CDR3 totals 16 residues. The DNA for the CDR3 is TGTGCCAGCAGCAAACGGTCTAGGACACCATTGGAGGAGCAGTACTTC. Translation: CASSKRSRTPLEEQYF.

This clonotype was seen ten or more times. V and J are TRBV6-2 or TRBV6-3 and TRBJ2-1; D gene unclear. Trimming stripped 6 bases from V and 1 base from J, with 7 bases between. Germline V CDR1 and CDR2: MNHEY, SVGEGT. This CDR3 has 13 residues. As DNA, the CDR3 is TGTGCCAGCAGCCAGGTTTCCTACAATGAGCAGTTCTTC. This gives the protein CASSQVSYNEQFF.

This chain connects TRBV20-1 to TRBJ2-7, with 12 bases lining up with TRBD1. The V and J ends lost 6 bases and 9 bases, in that order; junction bases with no gene match: 12. CDR1 and CDR2 (germline): DFQATT, SNEGSKA (reference sequence). The length of the CDR3 is 14 residues. The CDR3 here is CSAQGQGAGGGQYF. CDR3 sequence (DNA): TGCAGTGCCCAGGGACAGGGGGCAGGAGGGGGGCAGTACTTC.

J is TRBJ2-7 and V is TRBV5-5, with no clear D. The V and J ends lost 3 bases and 2 bases respectively, with 9 bases between them. The germline gives CDR1 SGHKS, CDR2 YYEKEE (reference sequence). The CDR3 covers 13 residues. The CDR3 here is CASSSSMAYEQYF. CDR3 in DNA: TGTGCCAGCAGCTCCAGTATGGCCTACGAGCAGTACTTC.

Many counts were recorded for this clonotype. The chain employs TRBV27 and TRBJ1-1; TRBD1 is a possible D gene (6 bases). Germline V CDR1 and CDR2: MNHEY, SMNVEV (reference sequence). CDR3 length: 17 amino acids. V lost 3 bases to trimming and J lost 0 bases, with 17 bases between them. The CDR3 sequence: CASSFSARGDLNTEAFF. The CDR3 DNA reads TGTGCCAGCAGTTTTTCTGCAAGGGGGGATCTGAACACTGAAGCTTTCTTT.

This clonotype was detected many times. V and J are TRBV2 and TRBJ2-3; D gene ambiguous. Germline CDR1 reads SNHLY; CDR2 reads FYNNEI. V lost 3 bases to trimming and J lost 4 bases, with 5 bases between them. There are 12 residues in the CDR3. CDR3 DNA: TGTGCCAGCAGTGAGGGGTCAGATACGCAGTATTTT. Its translation: CASSEGSDTQYF.

This clonotype was detected ten times or more. The chain recombines TRBV3-1 with TRBJ2-7, with no clear D. This CDR3 comprises 13 residues. CDR1 is LGHDT, CDR2 YNNKEL, per germline (reference sequence). Trimming cost V 6 bases and J 1 base, with 10 bases left between them. For the CDR3, the DNA is TGTGCCAGCAGTCACCGTGGATCCTACGAGCAGTACTTC. This translates into CASSHRGSYEQYF.

The rearrangement joins TRBV18 to TRBJ1-1; no reliable D call. This CDR3 has 15 amino acids. V shed 3 bases and J shed 4 bases, with 15 bases lying between them. Germline CDR1 and CDR2: KGHSH and LQKENI. CDR3 protein: CASSPPRVKGTEAFF. The CDR3 bases are TGTGCCAGCTCACCGCCGCGGGTCAAAGGCACTGAAGCTTTCTTT.

Many counts were recorded for this clonotype. The rearrangement uses TRBV11-2 and TRBJ1-2, with D possibly TRBD1 on 6 matching bases. V was cut by 1 base and J by 4 bases, with 10 bases left in between. The CDR3 has 14 residues. Per the germline V gene, CDR1 is SGHAT and CDR2 is FQNNGV. The CDR3: CASSLAGGAYGYTF. In DNA form, the CDR3 reads TGTGCCAGCAGCTTAGCCGGGGGCGCCTATGGCTACACCTTC.

This clonotype was detected a few times. The chain couples TRBV5-1 to TRBJ2-5; TRBD2 matches at 9 bases. The CDR3 contains 15 residues. The trim removed 6 bases at V and 3 bases at J, leaving 9 bases unmatched. Germline V CDR1 and CDR2: SGHRS, YFSETQ. CDR3 DNA sequence: TGCGCCAGCACCAAAGCGGGGGGCATCGAAGAGACCCAGTACTTC. This translates into CASTKAGGIEETQYF. The full variable domain, its missing parts supplied by reference TRBV5-1 and TRBJ2-5, is KAGVTQTPRYLIKTRGQQVTLSCSPISGHRSVSWYQQTPGQGLQFLFEYFSETQRNKGNFPGRFSGRQFSNSRSEMNVSTLELGDSALYLCASTKAGGIEETQYFGPGTRLLVL.

This clonotype was detected ten times or more. One end of the junction does not line up with germline, which may come from a read error. The CDR3 DNA sequence: TGTGCCACCAGCGGAGACAGGGAGGTAGAGACCCAGTACTTC. It yields the protein CATSGDREVETQYF. The V call is TRBV15, the J call TRBJ2-5; TRBD1 is a possible D gene (7 bases). The V gene's germline CDR1 is LNHNV and CDR2 YYDKDF (reference sequence). This CDR3 contains 14 residues.

This clonotype was picked up many times. This chain uses TRBV29-1 with TRBJ1-1, with D tentatively TRBD1 (5 bases). Germline V gene sequence: CDR1 SQVTM, CDR2 ANQGSEA. There are 14 residues in the CDR3. Trimming pared 4 bases from V and 4 bases from J, leaving 16 bases between. The chain's CDR3 is CSVATGWGGTEAFF. CDR3 sequence (DNA): TGCAGCGTTGCCACAGGATGGGGGGGCACTGAAGCTTTCTTT.

This clonotype was observed many times. The chain recombines TRBV6-1 with TRBJ1-2; 9 bases are shared with TRBD1. The CDR3 spans 13 residues. The junction had 3 bases not matched to a gene; V was cut back by 6 bases and J by 4 bases. Looked up from germline, CDR1 is MNHNS and CDR2 is SASEGT. As DNA, the CDR3 is TGTGCCAGCAGACGACAGGGGGGCTATGGCTACACCTTC. Its translation is CASRRQGGYGYTF.

Comments on this clonotype: One junction end disagrees with the germline gene, perhaps due to a read error. The chain uses TRBV12-3 or TRBV12-4 and TRBJ2-2, with 13 bases fitting TRBD2. This CDR3 has 14 residues. The CDR3 loop is CASRTSGSIGGLFF. CDR3 nucleotide sequence: TGTGCCAGTCGGACTAGCGGGAGTATCGGGGGGCTGTTTTTT.